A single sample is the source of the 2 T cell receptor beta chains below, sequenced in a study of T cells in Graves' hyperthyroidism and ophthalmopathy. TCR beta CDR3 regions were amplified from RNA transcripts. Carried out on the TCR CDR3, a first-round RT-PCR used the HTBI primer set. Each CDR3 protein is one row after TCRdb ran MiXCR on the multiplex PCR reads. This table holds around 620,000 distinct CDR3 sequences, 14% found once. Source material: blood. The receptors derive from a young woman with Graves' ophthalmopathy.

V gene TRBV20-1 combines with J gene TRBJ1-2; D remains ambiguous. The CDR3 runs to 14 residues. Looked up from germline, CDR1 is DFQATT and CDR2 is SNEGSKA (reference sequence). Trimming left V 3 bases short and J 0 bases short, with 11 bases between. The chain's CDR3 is CSASPQLANYGYTF. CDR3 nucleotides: TGCAGTGCTAGCCCCCAGCTAGCTAACTATGGCTACACCTTC.

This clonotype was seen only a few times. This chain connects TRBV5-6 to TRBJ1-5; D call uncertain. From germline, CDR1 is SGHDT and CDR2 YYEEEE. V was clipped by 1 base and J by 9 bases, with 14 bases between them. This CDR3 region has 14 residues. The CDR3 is CASSLFRPGGPQHF. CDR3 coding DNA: TGTGCCAGCAGCTTGTTCCGCCCAGGCGGGCCCCAGCATTTT.